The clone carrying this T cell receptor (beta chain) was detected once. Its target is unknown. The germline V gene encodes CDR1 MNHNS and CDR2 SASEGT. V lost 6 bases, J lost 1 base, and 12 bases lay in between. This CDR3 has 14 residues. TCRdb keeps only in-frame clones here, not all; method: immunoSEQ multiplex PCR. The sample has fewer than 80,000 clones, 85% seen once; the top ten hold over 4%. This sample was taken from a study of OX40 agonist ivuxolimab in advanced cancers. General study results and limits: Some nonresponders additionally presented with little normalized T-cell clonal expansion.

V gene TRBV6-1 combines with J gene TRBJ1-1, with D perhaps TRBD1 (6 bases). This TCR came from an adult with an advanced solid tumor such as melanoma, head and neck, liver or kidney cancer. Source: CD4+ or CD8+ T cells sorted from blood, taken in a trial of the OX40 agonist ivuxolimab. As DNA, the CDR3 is TGTGCCAGCAGCTCTAAGGGGGGGAACACTGAAGCTTTCTTT. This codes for CASSSKGGNTEAFF.